These T cell receptor beta chains were read from a single sample in a study of blood T cell repertoires in COVID-19. Here immunoSEQ multiplex PCR was the method, and the copy in TCRdb shows in-frame clones only, minus some. The table records roughly 60,000 clones, approximately 87% of them present only once. The sample taken for sequencing was peripheral blood. All receptors derive from a human donor in a cohort sampled during active COVID-19. The CDR3 runs from the conserved cysteine through the conserved F or W. Each record gives: clone size, J gene, D gene, V gene, CDR3 DNA, CDR3 protein. A D gene is named only where the DNA matches it firmly. Some rows mark clone size as missing; the rest say once, few, many or name a class of expanded clone.

>.|TRBJ2-3|TRBD2|TRBV11-2
TGTGCCAGCAGCTTATGGGGGAGGGGTATTGACACAGATACGCAGTATTTT
CASSLWGRGIDTDTQYF
>.|TRBJ2-7|TRBD2|TRBV19
TGTGCCACCTCCACTAGCGGGGGAGTCTACGAGCAGTACTTC
CATSTSGGVYEQYF
>.|TRBJ2-7|.|TRBV27
TGTGCCAGCAGTTTATATGAGGGCCGCGAGCAGTACTTC
CASSLYEGREQYF
>.|TRBJ2-7|.|TRBV6-2/TRBV6-3
TGTGCCAGCAGTTACGGGGGCCCCTACGAGCAGTACTTC
CASSYGGPYEQYF
>.|TRBJ1-3|TRBD1|TRBV27
TGTGCCAGCAGTCTGACAGGGTCTGGAAACACCATATATTTT
CASSLTGSGNTIYF
>.|TRBJ2-1|TRBD1|TRBV2
TGTGCCAGCAGTAGGACAGGGGAGGTTGAGCAGTTCTTC
CASSRTGEVEQFF
>once|TRBJ1-2|.|TRBV6-5
TGTGCCAGCAGTTACTCCTGGACAGAAGACTATGGCTACACCTTC
CASSYSWTEDYGYTF
>.|TRBJ2-3|TRBD2|TRBV2
TGTGCCAGCAGTGACTTACTAGCGGCACGTGGCACAGATACGCAGTATTTT
CASSDLLAARGTDTQYF
>.|TRBJ2-1|TRBD2|TRBV30
TGTGCCTGGAGTTCAAGCGGGGGGGGCAATGAGCAGTTCTTC
CAWSSSGGGNEQFF
>.|TRBJ1-2|TRBD1|TRBV4-3
TGCGCCAGCAGCCAAGAAGCTTCGGGACAGGGGCCCTATGGCTACACCTTC
CASSQEASGQGPYGYTF
>.|TRBJ1-2|.|TRBV4-1
TGCGCCAGCAGCCAAGCCCTTGGGCAGGGGAACTATGGCTACACCTTC
CASSQALGQGNYGYTF
>few|TRBJ1-2|TRBD1|TRBV5-6
TGTGCCAGCAGCCGACAGGGTCCAGGGTATGGCTACACCTTC
CASSRQGPGYGYTF
>.|TRBJ1-1|.|TRBV3-1/TRBV3-2
TGTGCCAGCAGCCAAGACCGACGCGGGGCTTTCTTT
CASSQDRRGAFF
>.|TRBJ2-7|TRBD1|TRBV19
TGTGCCAGTAGCCAGGGGGCCAACGAGCAGTACTTC
CASSQGANEQYF
>.|TRBJ2-5|TRBD1|TRBV4-2
TGTGCCAGCAGCCCCAGACCTCCGGGACAGACAACCCAAGAGACCCAGTACTTC
CASSPRPPGQTTQETQYF
>once|TRBJ2-3|TRBD2|TRBV13
TGTGCCAGCAGCCCACCGGGACTAGCCAGCACAGATACGCAGTATTTT
CASSPPGLASTDTQYF
>once|TRBJ1-1|.|TRBV7-9
TGTGCCAGCAGTCCTTACGAGGCGGGCGGCAAAACTGAAGCTTTCTTT
CASSPYEAGGKTEAFF
>.|TRBJ1-1|.|TRBV19
TGTGCCAGTAGTAGCCCCGGGGGGGCCACTGAAGCTTTCTTT
CASSSPGGATEAFF
>.|TRBJ2-3|TRBD1|TRBV7-8
TGTGCCAGCAGCTTATTACAGGGGACAGATACGCAGTATTTT
CASSLLQGTDTQYF
>.|TRBJ1-1|.|TRBV5-1
TGCGCCAGCAGCGATACCGGGCGGGACACTGAAGCTTTCTTT
CASSDTGRDTEAFF
>.|TRBJ1-2|TRBD1|TRBV29-1
TGCAGCGTTGAAGAAGATGGGACAGCCTATGGCTACACCTTC
CSVEEDGTAYGYTF
>.|TRBJ2-5|TRBD1|TRBV19
TGTGCCAGTAGTATCTCTTCGTCGGGACAGCTATACTTC
CASSISSSGQLYF
>.|TRBJ2-3|TRBD1|TRBV7-9
TGTGCCAGCAGCTTAGCAAGGGGACAGGGAACAGATACGCAGTATTTT
CASSLARGQGTDTQYF
>.|TRBJ2-6|.|TRBV4-2
TGTGCCAGCAGCCAAGAGGGGGGATCCGGGGCCAACGTCCTGACTTTC
CASSQEGGSGANVLTF
>.|TRBJ2-5|TRBD2|TRBV6-7
TGTGCCAGCAGGACGACTAGCGGGAGGGCCGGGGGGCAAGAGACCCAGTACTTC
CASRTTSGRAGGQETQYF
>.|TRBJ1-2|.|TRBV6-5
TGTGCCAGCAGTTACCAGGGGGGCTACACCTTC
CASSYQGGYTF
>.|TRBJ2-7|TRBD2|TRBV3-1/TRBV3-2
TGTGCCAGCAGCCAAACGACCGGGCCTAGCGGGGATACCTACGAGCAGTACTTC
CASSQTTGPSGDTYEQYF
>.|TRBJ1-2|.|TRBV28
TGTGCCAGCAGTCTCTTAACCGGGGGCTACACCTTC
CASSLLTGGYTF
>.|TRBJ1-3|.|TRBV30
TGTGCCTGGAGTACCCAGGCCTTGGGGCGGAACACCATATATTTT
CAWSTQALGRNTIYF
>.|TRBJ2-5|.|TRBV13
TGTGCCAGCAGCCTCACAGGGAGAAAGGTAGAGACCCAGTACTTC
CASSLTGRKVETQYF
>.|TRBJ2-3|TRBD2|TRBV4-2
TGTGCCAGCAGCCAAGAGCTAGCGGGAGGAACAGATACGCAGTATTTT
CASSQELAGGTDTQYF
>.|TRBJ1-1|TRBD1|TRBV12-3/TRBV12-4
TGTGCCAGCAACCAGGGGGCGGGCACTGAAGCTTTCTTT
CASNQGAGTEAFF
>.|TRBJ1-2|TRBD1|TRBV4-1
TGCGCCAGCAGCCAAGAGTCGGTCAGGGGGGACTATGGCTACACCTTC
CASSQESVRGDYGYTF
>.|TRBJ1-1|.|TRBV7-2
TGTGCCAGCATGGGGGAGGGTACTGAAGCTTTCTTT
CASMGEGTEAFF
>.|TRBJ1-5|TRBD1|TRBV14
TGTGCCAGCAGCCACCGACCTACGGACAGGTGGGCGGCATGGAGCAATCAGCCCCAGCATTTT
CASSHRPTDRWAAWSNQPQHF
>once|TRBJ1-1|.|TRBV2
TGTGCCAGCAAGACGGGAGGCCAACCCAACACTGAAGCTTTCTTT
CASKTGGQPNTEAFF
>.|TRBJ2-7|.|TRBV6-2/TRBV6-3
TGTGCCAGCAGTTATCAGGACAGTTCCTACGAGCAGTACTTC
CASSYQDSSYEQYF
>.|TRBJ1-1|.|TRBV4-3
TGCGCCAGCAGCCCTATACCCGGGAACACTGAAGCTTTCTTT
CASSPIPGNTEAFF
>.|TRBJ1-1|TRBD1|TRBV2
TGTGCCAGCAGTCGACAGGGGAACACTGAAGCTTTCTTT
CASSRQGNTEAFF
>.|TRBJ1-2|.|TRBV5-8
TGTGCCAGCAGCTTGATATGGGGAGTGGATGGCTACACCTTC
CASSLIWGVDGYTF
>.|TRBJ2-7|TRBD2|TRBV4-2
TGTGCCAGCAGCCAAGTGGGGACTAGCGGCCCAGCCTACGAGCAGTACTTC
CASSQVGTSGPAYEQYF
>.|TRBJ1-2|.|TRBV5-4
TGTGCCTCCCGGGAAAGTTCTACCTATGGCTACACCTTC
CASRESSTYGYTF
>.|TRBJ1-6|.|TRBV11-2
TGTGCCAGCAGCCTATCCTCAGTCAGGGTATCACCCCTCCACTTT
CASSLSSVRVSPLHF
>.|TRBJ2-7|TRBD2|TRBV29-1
TGCAGCGTTTCCTTACTAGCGGATGCGGAGCAGTACTTC
CSVSLLADAEQYF
>.|TRBJ2-1|.|TRBV5-6
TGTGCCAGCAGCGTCTATATGCGGGCCTGGTCCTACAATGAGCAGTTCTTC
CASSVYMRAWSYNEQFF
>once|TRBJ1-1|.|TRBV10-2
TGCGCCAGCAGGGACAGAATGAACACTGAAGCTTTCTTT
CASRDRMNTEAFF
>few|TRBJ2-1|.|TRBV5-5
TGTGCCAGCAGCACCCCCACGGGTCCCAGGTTCTTC
CASSTPTGPRFF
>.|TRBJ2-5|.|TRBV9
TGTGCCAGCAGCGTAGCTGGACTGCAAGAGACCCAGTACTTC
CASSVAGLQETQYF
>.|TRBJ2-1|.|TRBV2
TGTGCCAGCAGAACCCGCGGCCGCAATGAGCAGTTCTTC
CASRTRGRNEQFF
>.|TRBJ2-7|.|TRBV5-1
TGCGCCAGCAGCCCAGGGACACTAAACTACGAGCAGTACTTC
CASSPGTLNYEQYF
>few|TRBJ2-7|.|TRBV2
TGTGCCAGCCGGACAGTTCGACACGAGCAGTACTTC
CASRTVRHEQYF
>.|TRBJ1-1|.|TRBV6-5
TGTGCCAGCAGTTACTCGGGGGGGGCTGAAGCTTTCTTT
CASSYSGGAEAFF
>.|TRBJ2-3|TRBD2|TRBV4-3
TGCGCCAGCAGCCGGGGTACGGGACTAGCGGGAGGGCCCGCAGATACGCAGTATTTT
CASSRGTGLAGGPADTQYF
>.|TRBJ2-3|.|TRBV9
TGTGCCAGCAGCACCCAGGGTGGACATAGCACAGATACGCAGTATTTT
CASSTQGGHSTDTQYF
>.|TRBJ2-1|TRBD2|TRBV11-2
TGTGCCAGCAGCTTAGATCGAGGGCGGGGGGACTACAATGAGCAGTTCTTC
CASSLDRGRGDYNEQFF
>.|TRBJ2-5|TRBD2|TRBV6-5
TGTGCCAGCGGGTCTAGCGGGCAAGAGACCCAGTACTTC
CASGSSGQETQYF
>.|TRBJ1-2|.|TRBV6-5
TGTGCCAGCAGCCCAGACTACTTTAACTATGGCTACACCTTC
CASSPDYFNYGYTF
>.|TRBJ2-7|.|TRBV11-3
TGTGCCAGCAGCCCCCGACAGGCAAGCTCCTACGAGCAGTACTTC
CASSPRQASSYEQYF
>.|TRBJ2-5|TRBD1|TRBV29-1
TGCAGCGTTGGAGAAGGGGGCACCCAGTACTTC
CSVGEGGTQYF